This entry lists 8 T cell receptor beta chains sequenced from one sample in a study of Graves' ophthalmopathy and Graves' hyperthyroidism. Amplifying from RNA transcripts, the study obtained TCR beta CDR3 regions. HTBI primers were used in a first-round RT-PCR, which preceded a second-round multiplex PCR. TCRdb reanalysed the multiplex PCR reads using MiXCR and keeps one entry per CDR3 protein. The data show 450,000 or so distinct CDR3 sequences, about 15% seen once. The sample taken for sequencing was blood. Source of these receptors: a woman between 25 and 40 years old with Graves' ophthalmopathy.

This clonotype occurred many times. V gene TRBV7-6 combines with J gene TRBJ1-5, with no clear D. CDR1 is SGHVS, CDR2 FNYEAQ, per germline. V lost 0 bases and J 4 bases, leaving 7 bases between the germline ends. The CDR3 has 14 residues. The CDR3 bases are TGTGCCAGCAGCTTAGCAGCTGAGAATCAGCCCCAGCATTTT. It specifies CASSLAAENQPQHF.

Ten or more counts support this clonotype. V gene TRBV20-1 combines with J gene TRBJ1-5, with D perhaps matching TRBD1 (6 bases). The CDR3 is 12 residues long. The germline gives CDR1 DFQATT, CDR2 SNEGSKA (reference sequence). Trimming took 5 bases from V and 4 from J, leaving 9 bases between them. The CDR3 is CSAGTGNQPQHF. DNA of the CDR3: TGCAGTGCTGGAACAGGGAATCAGCCCCAGCATTTT.

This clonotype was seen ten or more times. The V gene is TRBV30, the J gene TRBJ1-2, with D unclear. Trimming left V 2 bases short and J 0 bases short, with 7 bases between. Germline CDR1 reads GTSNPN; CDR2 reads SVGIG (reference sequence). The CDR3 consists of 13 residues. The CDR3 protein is CAWSPEANYGYTF. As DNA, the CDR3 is TGTGCCTGGAGTCCCGAGGCTAACTATGGCTACACCTTC.

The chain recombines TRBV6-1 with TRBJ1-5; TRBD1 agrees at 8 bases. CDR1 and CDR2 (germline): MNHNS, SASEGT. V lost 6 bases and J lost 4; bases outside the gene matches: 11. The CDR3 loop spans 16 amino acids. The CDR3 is CASRKRTGTLNQPQHF. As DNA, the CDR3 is TGTGCCAGCAGAAAAAGGACAGGGACCCTTAATCAGCCCCAGCATTTT.

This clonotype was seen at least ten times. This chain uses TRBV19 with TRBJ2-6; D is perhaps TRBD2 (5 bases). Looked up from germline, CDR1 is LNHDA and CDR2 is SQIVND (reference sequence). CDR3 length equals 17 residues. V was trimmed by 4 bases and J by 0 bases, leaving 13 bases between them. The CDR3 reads CASSSGTRGSGANVLTF. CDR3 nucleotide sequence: TGTGCCAGTAGTAGTGGTACCCGGGGCTCTGGGGCCAACGTCCTGACTTTC.

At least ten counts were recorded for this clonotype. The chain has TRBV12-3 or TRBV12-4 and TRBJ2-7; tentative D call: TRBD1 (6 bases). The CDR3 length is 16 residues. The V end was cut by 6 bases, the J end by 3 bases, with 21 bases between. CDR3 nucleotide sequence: TGTGCCAGCAGCCCAGATCGGACAGCTTGGGGCTACGAGCAGTACTTC. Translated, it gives CASSPDRTAWGYEQYF.

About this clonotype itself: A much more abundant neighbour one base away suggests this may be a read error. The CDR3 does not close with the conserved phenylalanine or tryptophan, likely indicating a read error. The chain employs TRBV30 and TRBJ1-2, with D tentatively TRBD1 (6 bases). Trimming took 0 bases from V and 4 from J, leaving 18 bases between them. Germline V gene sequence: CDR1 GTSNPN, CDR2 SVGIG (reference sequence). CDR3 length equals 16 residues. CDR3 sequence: CAWSVNGGLGRYGYTV. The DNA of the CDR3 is TGTGCCTGGAGTGTAAACGGGGGCCTAGGGCGCTATGGCTACACCGTC.

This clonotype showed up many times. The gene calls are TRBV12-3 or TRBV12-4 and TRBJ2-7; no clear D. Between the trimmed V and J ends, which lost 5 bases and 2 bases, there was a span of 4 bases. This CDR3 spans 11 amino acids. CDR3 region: CASSTAYEQYF. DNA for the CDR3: TGTGCCAGCAGTACAGCCTACGAGCAGTACTTC.